Listed here is a single T cell receptor (beta chain). The antigen remains unidentified. The entry originates in a study of cytomegalovirus exposure and HLA in healthy donors. A multiplex PCR was run with 60 Vbeta primers and 13 Jbeta primers. Assay used: immunoSEQ multiplex PCR; TCRdb lists only in-frame clones, some missing. This table holds roughly 140,000 clones, approximately 80% found once. General observations from the study: Generally TCR sequences proved uncommon, though certain public TCRs appeared in numerous donors.

CDR1 is SNHLY and CDR2 is FYNNEI in the germline V gene. CDR3 length: 14 amino acids. The V gene end was trimmed by 4 bases and the J gene end by 3 bases; junction bases not matched to a gene: 4. The rearrangement joins TRBV2 to TRBJ2-3; 7 nucleotides match TRBD2. The clonotype comes from a male donor in good health and CMV-seronegative. The sequencing sample was made of PBMCs. CDR3 in DNA: TGTGCCAGCAGTGTAGGGCGGGGGACAGATACGCAGTATTTT. Its translation is CASSVGRGTDTQYF.